Below are 23 T cell receptor beta chains sequenced from a single sample in a study of CD8 T cells in Susac syndrome (dated by TCRdb to the late 2010s). Library method: the immunoSEQ multiplex PCR assay. RNA was extracted with the RNeasy kit and roughly 0.45 to 1 ug was reverse transcribed using random hexamers. TCRdb reworked the public reads: Q25 trimming with fastp, MiXCR clone assembly, productive beta chains retained. Rows with one shared CDR3 protein collapse into an entry with the most common genes and DNA. In this sample the table shows more than 150,000 distinct CDR3 sequences, approximately 95% of which occur a single time. Of the sample, 0.16% falls within the top ten clones. The sequencing input was CD4+ T cells from PBMCs. The origin of the receptors is a human donor with Susac syndrome.

The rearrangement uses TRBV9 and TRBJ1-3, with D perhaps matching TRBD1 (6 bases). The CDR3 has 17 amino acids. V was pared by 3 bases and J by 2 bases, with 18 bases between. Germline assignment: CDR1 SGDLS and CDR2 YYNGEE. This chain's CDR3 is CASSAERGAGAGNTIYF. CDR3 in DNA: TGTGCCAGCAGCGCCGAACGGGGGGCAGGAGCTGGAAACACCATATATTTT. Combining the CDR3 with reference TRBV9 and TRBJ1-3 gives the whole variable domain DSGVTQTPKHLITATGQRVTLRCSPRSGDLSVYWYQQSLDQGLQFLIQYYNGEERAKGNILERFSAQQFPDLHSELNLSSLELGDSALYFCASSAERGAGAGNTIYFGEGSWLTVV.

The rearrangement links TRBV18 to TRBJ2-5; the D is unclear. CDR1 is KGHSH and CDR2 is LQKENI in the germline V gene. The length of the CDR3 is 13 residues. The V end was cut by 7 bases, the J end by 1 base, with 10 bases between. CDR3 sequence reads: CASFQSLQETQYF. The CDR3 coding sequence is TGTGCCAGCTTTCAGTCCCTCCAAGAGACCCAGTACTTC.

CDR3 loop: CSARAWGDNSPLHF. CDR3 nucleotides: TGCAGTGCTAGGGCATGGGGGGATAATTCACCCCTCCACTTT. The rearrangement uses TRBV20-1 and TRBJ1-6, with D tentatively TRBD1 (5 bases). The CDR3 is 14 amino acids. With 3 bases removed from V and 5 bases from J, the gap between germline ends came to 11 bases. Per germline, CDR1 DFQATT and CDR2 SNEGSKA (reference sequence).

This rearrangement joins TRBV7-9 to TRBJ1-2; no firm D call. Trimming cost V 1 base and J 5 bases, with 17 bases left between them. CDR3 length: 16 residues. CDR1 and CDR2 from the germline V gene are SEHNR and FQNEAQ (reference sequence). The CDR3 protein is CASSLGIGPLSYGYTF. In nucleotides, the CDR3 is TGTGCCAGCAGCTTAGGGATAGGGCCGCTCTCATATGGCTACACCTTC.

The J gene is TRBJ1-3, the V gene TRBV25-1; a possible D gene is TRBD1 (6 bases). Germline V CDR1 and CDR2: MGHDK, SYGVNS. The CDR3 sequence is 14 residues long. V lost 3 bases, J lost 0 bases, and 6 bases lay in between. The CDR3 loop reads CASSDRGSGNTIYF. In DNA, the CDR3 is TGTGCCAGCAGTGACAGGGGCTCTGGAAACACCATATATTTT.

The CDR3, as DNA: TGTGCCAGCAGTCCCGGCGGGGGACTCGCCTACAATGAGCAGTTCTTC. This codes for CASSPGGGLAYNEQFF. This rearrangement joins TRBV12-3 or TRBV12-4 to TRBJ2-1; 7 nucleotides align to TRBD2. V gave up 5 bases and J gave up 2 bases; unmatched junction bases: 9. The CDR3 spans 16 residues.

V usage is TRBV4-1 and J usage is TRBJ2-6, with D uncertain. V gave up 1 base and J gave up 0 bases, with 13 bases separating them. Germline assignment: CDR1 MGHRA and CDR2 YSYEKL. The CDR3 has 18 amino acids. This CDR3 is CASSQGWAPRSGANVLTF. The CDR3 DNA follows: TGCGCCAGCAGCCAAGGTTGGGCACCCCGCTCTGGGGCCAACGTCCTGACTTTC.

This chain links TRBV6-1 with TRBJ1-5; TRBD1 matches 8 bases. V lost 11 bases to trimming and J lost 4 bases; unmatched junction nucleotides: 4. The CDR3 loop spans 12 amino acids. CDR1 and CDR2 (germline): MNHNS, SASEGT. CDR3 in DNA: TGTGCCGGTAGGACAGGGAATCAGCCCCAGCATTTT. Its translation is CAGRTGNQPQHF.

The CDR3 sequence is CASSLAVGYGGYTF. CDR3 bases: TGTGCCAGCAGCTTGGCCGTAGGGTACGGTGGCTACACCTTC. The V call is TRBV5-4, the J call TRBJ1-2, with D uncertain. Per germline, CDR1 SGHNT and CDR2 YYREEE (reference sequence). This CDR3 is built from 14 residues. V shed 0 bases and J shed 7 bases, with 13 bases lying between them.

The chain has TRBV3-1 and TRBJ2-1, with D possibly TRBD2 on 5 matching bases. V was trimmed by 0 bases and J by 4 bases, leaving 13 bases between them. This CDR3 is 16 amino acids long. Germline CDR1 is LGHDT and CDR2 is YNNKEL (reference sequence). The CDR3 protein is CASSQEGTRKYNEQFF. The CDR3 DNA reads TGTGCCAGCAGCCAAGAGGGCACTAGGAAGTACAATGAGCAGTTCTTC.

The chain couples TRBV5-7 to TRBJ2-7, with a possible D match to TRBD2 (5 bases). TRBV5-7 belongs to the ORF category, with a function that is uncertain. Trimming shortened V by 2 bases and J by 10 bases, and 16 bases separated the two germline ends. The CDR3 extends over 13 amino acids. The CDR3 is CASSLWGVKFQYF. The CDR3 bases are TGTGCCAGCAGCTTATGGGGAGTAAAGTTTCAGTACTTC.

This chain links TRBV5-1 with TRBJ1-1; D gene uncertain. In germline, CDR1 is SGHRS, CDR2 YFSETQ. The CDR3 is made up of 14 amino acids. With 2 bases removed from V and 1 base from J, the gap between germline ends came to 9 bases. The CDR3 here is CASSFGPQNTEAFF. The CDR3 DNA reads as TGCGCCAGCAGCTTCGGACCTCAGAACACTGAAGCTTTCTTT.

Remarks on this clonotype: The junction departs from germline at one end; a sequencing error may be responsible. The rearrangement links TRBV7-9 to TRBJ2-5; D tentatively fits TRBD1 or TRBD2 (5 bases each). The CDR3 extends over 13 amino acids. Germline CDR1 and CDR2: SEHNR and FQNEAQ (reference sequence). The CDR3 here is CASSSGAQEAQYF. DNA for the CDR3: TGTGCCAGCAGCTCCGGGGCTCAAGAGGCCCAGTACTTC.

This chain links TRBV9 with TRBJ2-1; tentatively, D is TRBD2 (7 bases). Germline CDR1 reads SGDLS; CDR2 reads YYNGEE. V gave up 4 bases and J gave up 5 bases, with 16 bases separating them. This CDR3 has 15 amino acids. The CDR3 DNA reads as TGTGCCAGCAGCCCGGGGGGCTGGGGGGACAATGAGCAGTTCTTC. Translation gives CASSPGGWGDNEQFF.

This clonotype was counted once. The V call is TRBV7-7, the J call TRBJ2-5, with a weak D call TRBD2 (5 bases). CDR1 is SSHAT and CDR2 is FNYEAQ in the germline V gene (reference sequence). V dropped 2 bases and J dropped 5 bases, with 9 bases sitting between them. The CDR3 extends over 13 amino acids. The CDR3 sequence is CASSLTPGETQYF. The CDR3 DNA is TGTGCCAGCAGCTTAACCCCGGGGGAGACCCAGTACTTC.

This clonotype was counted between two and nine times. The CDR3 protein is CASSIDLGGELFF. The CDR3 nucleotides read TGTGCCAGCAGCATCGATCTGGGCGGGGAGCTGTTTTTT. The V and J genes are TRBV7-8 and TRBJ2-2, with no clear D. The CDR3 spans 13 residues. The germline V gene encodes CDR1 SGHVS and CDR2 FQNEAQ. V was shortened by 5 bases and J by 7 bases, with 11 bases between the two germline ends.

This chain uses TRBV9 with TRBJ2-7; D uncertain. Germline V gene lookup returns CDR1 SGDLS and CDR2 YYNGEE. The germline V and J ends were trimmed by 2 bases and 2 bases, with 11 bases remaining between them. The CDR3 is 14 residues long. CDR3 DNA: TGTGCCAGCAGCGTTGAGCCAGATGCCTACGAGCAGTACTTC. This sequence encodes CASSVEPDAYEQYF.

The CDR3 sequence: CASTLGSGANVLTF. In DNA, the CDR3 is TGTGCCAGCACACTAGGATCTGGGGCCAACGTCCTGACTTTC. The V and J genes are TRBV5-4 and TRBJ2-6; D possibly corresponds to TRBD2 (5 bases). This CDR3 is built from 14 residues. Trimming removed 6 bases at V and 1 base at J, with 8 bases between. The V gene's germline CDR1 is SGHNT and CDR2 YYREEE (reference sequence).

V is TRBV27 and J is TRBJ2-1; the D gene is possibly TRBD2 (6 bases). The V end was cut by 6 bases, the J end by 7 bases, with 13 bases between. CDR3 length equals 13 residues. The germline V gene has CDR1 MNHEY and CDR2 SMNVEV (reference sequence). In DNA form, the CDR3 reads TGTGCCAGCAGCCCGGGGGATCGGAATGAGCAGTTCTTC. Protein: CASSPGDRNEQFF.

This chain connects TRBV7-9 to TRBJ1-1; TRBD1 matches 7 bases. The CDR3 contains 14 residues. CDR1 SEHNR and CDR2 FQNEAQ come from the germline V gene (reference sequence). Trimming at V came to 5 bases and at J to 6 bases, leaving 9 bases not matched to a gene. CDR3 DNA sequence: TGTGCCAGCAGCCCTTCGACAGGGAGCCCTGAAGCTTTCTTT. As protein: CASSPSTGSPEAFF.

The rearrangement joins TRBV2 to TRBJ2-5; D gene uncertain. CDR3 length: 13 amino acids. Trimming cost V 4 bases and J 2 bases, with 8 bases left between them. Germline V gives CDR1 SNHLY, CDR2 FYNNEI. CDR3 loop: CASSVPGQETQYF. DNA of the CDR3: TGTGCCAGCAGTGTTCCGGGTCAAGAGACCCAGTACTTC.

The V and J genes are TRBV29-1 and TRBJ1-1; 8 bases fit TRBD1. The CDR3 has 12 amino acids. The J segment lost 1 base and the V segment lost 7 bases, leaving 2 bases of the junction unmatched. CDR1 and CDR2 (germline): SQVTM, ANQGSEA. The CDR3 loop is CSGTGTNTEAFF. In DNA form, the CDR3 reads TGCAGCGGGACAGGGACGAACACTGAAGCTTTCTTT.

CDR3 loop: CASTPTGAGANYGYTF. CDR3 coding DNA: TGTGCCAGCACCCCGACCGGGGCTGGGGCGAACTATGGCTACACCTTC. V gene TRBV14 combines with J gene TRBJ1-2, with TRBD1 as a possible D gene (5 bases). V lost 7 bases and J lost 2, with 20 bases in between. The V gene's germline CDR1 is SGHDN and CDR2 FVKESK. The CDR3 is 16 residues long.